Given below is one T cell receptor (beta chain) in context. The antigen is unknown. This entry belongs to a study of vaccination and CD4 T cells after COVID-19. About the study: Participants were vaccinated with two doses, given as either BNT162b2 or mRNA-1273 vaccine. A CEFX pool, an HIV-1 Nef pool, or else no peptide went into the control cultures.

Treatment defined: approximately 11-day PBMC culture with coronavirus spike peptide pools or control peptides (ViraFEST assay). The CDR3 loop spans 15 amino acids. The V gene lost 4 bases and the J gene lost 6 bases, with 19 bases spanning the gap. Germline V gives CDR1 SEHNR, CDR2 FQNEAQ (reference sequence). Overall study findings and caveats: From 21 to 38, the median of SARS-CoV-2-reactive clonotypes rose without reaching significance.

Scientists ran DNA taken from cultured CD4+ T cells through the Oncomine TCR Beta short-read assay for sequencing. TCRdb processed the PCR reads anew with MiXCR; each CDR3 protein has one entry. The sample contains over 15,000 distinct CDR3 sequences, around three quarters of which appear only once. This clonotype was obtained from a human donor who had recovered from COVID-19. Sequencing was carried out using CD4+ T cells from blood, cultured in vitro. The chain employs TRBV7-9 and TRBJ2-7; maybe TRBD2 (5 bases). The CDR3 DNA sequence: TGTGCCAGCAGCTCCCTTAGGGTCCGGGGTGCCGAGCAGTACTTC. Amino acids: CASSSLRVRGAEQYF. The complete variable domain, with remaining parts taken from reference TRBV7-9 and TRBJ2-7, reads DTGVSQNPRHKITKRGQNVTFRCDPISEHNRLYWYRQTLGQGPEFLTYFQNEAQLEKSRLLSDRFSAERPKGSFSTLEIQRTEQGDSAMYLCASSSLRVRGAEQYFGPGTRLTVT.